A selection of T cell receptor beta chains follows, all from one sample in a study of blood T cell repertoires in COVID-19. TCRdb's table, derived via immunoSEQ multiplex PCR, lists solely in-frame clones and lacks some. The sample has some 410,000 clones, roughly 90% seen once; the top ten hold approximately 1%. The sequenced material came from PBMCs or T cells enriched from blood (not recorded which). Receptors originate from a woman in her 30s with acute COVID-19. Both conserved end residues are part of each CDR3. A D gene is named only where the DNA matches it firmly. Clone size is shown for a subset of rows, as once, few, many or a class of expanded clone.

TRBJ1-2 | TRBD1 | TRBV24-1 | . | TGTGCCACCAGTGATGCGGACAGGGGGCCGTCCTATGGCTACACCTTC | CATSDADRGPSYGYTF
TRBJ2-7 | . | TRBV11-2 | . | TGTGCCAGCAGCTTAGATCGAGGGTTTGCTACCTACGAGCAGTACTTC | CASSLDRGFATYEQYF
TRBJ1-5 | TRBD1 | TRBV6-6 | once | TGTGCCAGCAGCACCGGGACAGGGTACCAGCCCCAGCATTTT | CASSTGTGYQPQHF
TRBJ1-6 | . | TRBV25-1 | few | TGTGCCAGCAGTGTTGGAGATAATTCACCCCTCCACTTT | CASSVGDNSPLHF
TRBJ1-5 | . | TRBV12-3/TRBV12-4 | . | TGTGCCAGCAGTTTCGTCGGGCAGCCCCAGCATTTT | CASSFVGQPQHF
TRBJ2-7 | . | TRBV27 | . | TGTGCCAGCCGTCCCCTCCTAGCCGGGGGTCAATACGAGCAGTACTTC | CASRPLLAGGQYEQYF
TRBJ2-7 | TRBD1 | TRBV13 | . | TGTGCCAGCAGTTCGGACAGGTCCCACGAGCAGTACTTC | CASSSDRSHEQYF
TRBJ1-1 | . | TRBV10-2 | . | TGCGCCAGCTCTGAGGTTACCACTGAAGCTTTCTTT | CASSEVTTEAFF
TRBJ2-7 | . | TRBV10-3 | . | TGTGCCATCAGTATGTTGTCAGGGATCTACGAGCAGTACTTC | CAISMLSGIYEQYF
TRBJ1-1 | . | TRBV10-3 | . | TGTGCCATCAGTGAGCAGGGAACTGAAGCTTTCTTT | CAISEQGTEAFF
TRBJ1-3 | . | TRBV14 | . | TGTGCCAGCAGCCCAGGAAACACCATATATTTT | CASSPGNTIYF
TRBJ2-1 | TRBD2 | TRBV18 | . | TGTGCCAGCTCACCTTTAAAGGGACTAGCGGGGGCCAACAATGAGCAGTTCTTC | CASSPLKGLAGANNEQFF
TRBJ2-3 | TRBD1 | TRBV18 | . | TGTGCCAGCTCAGGCAGGGGGCTCGCAGATACGCAGTATTTT | CASSGRGLADTQYF
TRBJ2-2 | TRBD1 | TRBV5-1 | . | TGCGCCAGTCGCGGACAGGCGGGTGGCACCGGGGAGCTGTTTTTT | CASRGQAGGTGELFF
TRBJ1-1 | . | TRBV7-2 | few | TGTGCCAGCAGCTTAAATCTTAGGACAACCGTTGAAGCTTTCTTT | CASSLNLRTTVEAFF
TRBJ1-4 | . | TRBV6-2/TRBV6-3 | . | TGTGCCAGCAGTCCCCAGGGCGAAAAACTGTTTTTT | CASSPQGEKLFF
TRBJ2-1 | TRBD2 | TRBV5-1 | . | TGCGCCAGCAGCTTGGGGGCCCCGGGACTAGCGGGGGGGCAGTTCTTC | CASSLGAPGLAGGQFF
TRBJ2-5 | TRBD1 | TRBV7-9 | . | TGTGCCAGCAGCTTGAGCAGGGGGCTAGTGACCCAGTACTTC | CASSLSRGLVTQYF
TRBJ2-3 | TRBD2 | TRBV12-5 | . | TGTGCTAGTGGAACAGGGCTAGCGGGACGAGCGGATACGCAATATTTT | CASGTGLAGRADTQYF